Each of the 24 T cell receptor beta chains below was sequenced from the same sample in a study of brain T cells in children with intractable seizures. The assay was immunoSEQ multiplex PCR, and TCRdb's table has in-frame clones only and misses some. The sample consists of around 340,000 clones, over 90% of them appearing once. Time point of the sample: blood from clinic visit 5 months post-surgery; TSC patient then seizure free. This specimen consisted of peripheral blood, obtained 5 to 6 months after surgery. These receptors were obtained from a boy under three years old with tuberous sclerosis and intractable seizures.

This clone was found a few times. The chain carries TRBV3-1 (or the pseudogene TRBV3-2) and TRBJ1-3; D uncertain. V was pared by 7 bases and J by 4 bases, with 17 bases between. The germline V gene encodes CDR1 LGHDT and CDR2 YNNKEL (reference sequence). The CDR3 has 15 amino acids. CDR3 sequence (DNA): TGTGCCAGCACCCCTGATTGGGGATCCGGAAACACCATATATTTT. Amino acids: CASTPDWGSGNTIYF.

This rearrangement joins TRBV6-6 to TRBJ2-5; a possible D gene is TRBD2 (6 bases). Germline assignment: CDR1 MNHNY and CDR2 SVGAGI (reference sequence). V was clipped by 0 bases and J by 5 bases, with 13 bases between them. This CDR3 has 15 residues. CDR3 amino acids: CASSYSNRGEETQYF. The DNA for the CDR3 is TGTGCCAGCAGTTACTCAAACCGCGGGGAGGAGACCCAGTACTTC.

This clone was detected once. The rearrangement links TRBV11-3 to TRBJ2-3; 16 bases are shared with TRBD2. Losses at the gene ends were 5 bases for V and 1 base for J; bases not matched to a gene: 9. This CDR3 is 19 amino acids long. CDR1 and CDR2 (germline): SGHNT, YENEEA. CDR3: CASSHGGLAGGWGTDTQYF. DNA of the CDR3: TGTGCCAGCAGCCACGGGGGACTAGCGGGAGGGTGGGGCACAGATACGCAGTATTTT.

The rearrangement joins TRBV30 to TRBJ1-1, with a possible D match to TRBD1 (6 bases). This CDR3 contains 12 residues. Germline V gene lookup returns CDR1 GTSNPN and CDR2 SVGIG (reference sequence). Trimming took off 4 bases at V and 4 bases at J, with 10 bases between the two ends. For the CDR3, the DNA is TGTGCCTGGAACAGGGAGTCCACTGAAGCTTTCTTT. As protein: CAWNRESTEAFF.

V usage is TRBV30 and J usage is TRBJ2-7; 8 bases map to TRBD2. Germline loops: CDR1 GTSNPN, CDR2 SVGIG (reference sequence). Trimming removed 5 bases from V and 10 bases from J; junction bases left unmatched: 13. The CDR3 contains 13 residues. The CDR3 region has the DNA TGTGCCTGGCTTCTTAAGCCAGCGGGGGTTCAGTACTTC. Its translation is CAWLLKPAGVQYF.

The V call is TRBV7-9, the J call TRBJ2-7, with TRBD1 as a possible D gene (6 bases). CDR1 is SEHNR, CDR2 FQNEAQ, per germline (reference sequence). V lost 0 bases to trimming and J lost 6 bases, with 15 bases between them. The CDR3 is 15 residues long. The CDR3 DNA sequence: TGTGCCAGCAGCTTAGCAGGGCAGGGGCGCGGCGAGCAGTACTTC. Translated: CASSLAGQGRGEQYF.

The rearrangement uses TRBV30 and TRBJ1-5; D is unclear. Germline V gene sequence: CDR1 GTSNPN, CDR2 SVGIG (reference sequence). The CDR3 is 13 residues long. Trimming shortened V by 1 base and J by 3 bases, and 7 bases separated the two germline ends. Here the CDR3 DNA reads TGTGCCTGGAGTGGCCAGCCCAATCAGCCCCAGCATTTT. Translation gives CAWSGQPNQPQHF.

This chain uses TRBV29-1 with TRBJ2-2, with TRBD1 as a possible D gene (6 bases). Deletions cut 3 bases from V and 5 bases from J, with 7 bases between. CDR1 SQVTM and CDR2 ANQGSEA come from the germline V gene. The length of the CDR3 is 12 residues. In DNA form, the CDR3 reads TGCAGCGTTGATAGGGGGACCGGGGAGCTGTTTTTT. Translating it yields CSVDRGTGELFF.

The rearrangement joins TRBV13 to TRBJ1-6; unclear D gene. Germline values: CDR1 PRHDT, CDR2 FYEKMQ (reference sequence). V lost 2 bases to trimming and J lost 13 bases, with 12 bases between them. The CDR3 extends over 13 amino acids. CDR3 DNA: TGTGCCAGCAGCTTAAGGGAAGGATTCCCCCTCCACTTT. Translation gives CASSLREGFPLHF. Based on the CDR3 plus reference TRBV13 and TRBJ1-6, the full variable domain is AAGVIQSPRHLIKEKRETATLKCYPIPRHDTVYWYQQGPGQDPQFLISFYEKMQSDKGSIPDRFSAQQFSDYHSELNMSSLELGDSALYFCASSLREGFPLHFGNGTRLTVT.

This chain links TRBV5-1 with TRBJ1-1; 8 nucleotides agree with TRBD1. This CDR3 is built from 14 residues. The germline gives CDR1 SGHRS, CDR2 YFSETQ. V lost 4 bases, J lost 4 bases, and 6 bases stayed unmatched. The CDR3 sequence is CASSHGQGGTEAFF. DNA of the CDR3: TGCGCCAGCAGCCACGGACAGGGCGGCACTGAAGCTTTCTTT. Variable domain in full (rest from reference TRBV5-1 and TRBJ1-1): KAGVTQTPRYLIKTRGQQVTLSCSPISGHRSVSWYQQTPGQGLQFLFEYFSETQRNKGNFPGRFSGRQFSNSRSEMNVSTLELGDSALYLCASSHGQGGTEAFFGQGTRLTVV.

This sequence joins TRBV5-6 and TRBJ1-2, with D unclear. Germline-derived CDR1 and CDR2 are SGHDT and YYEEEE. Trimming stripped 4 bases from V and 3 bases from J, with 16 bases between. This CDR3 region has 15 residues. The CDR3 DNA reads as TGTGCCAGCAGCCGTACGACACTTCCCTACTATGGCTACACCTTC. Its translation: CASSRTTLPYYGYTF.

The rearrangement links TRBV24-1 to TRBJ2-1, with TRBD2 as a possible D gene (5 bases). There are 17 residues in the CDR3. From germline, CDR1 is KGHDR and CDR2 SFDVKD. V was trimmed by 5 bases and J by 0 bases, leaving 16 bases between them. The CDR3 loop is CATSVKLVPGSYNEQFF. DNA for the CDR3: TGTGCCACCAGTGTCAAACTAGTTCCGGGCTCCTACAATGAGCAGTTCTTC.

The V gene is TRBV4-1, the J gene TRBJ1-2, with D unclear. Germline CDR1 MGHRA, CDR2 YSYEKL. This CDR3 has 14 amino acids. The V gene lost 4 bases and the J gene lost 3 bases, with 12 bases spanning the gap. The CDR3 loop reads CASSPTVAHYGYTF. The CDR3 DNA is TGCGCCAGCAGCCCTACAGTAGCCCACTATGGCTACACCTTC.

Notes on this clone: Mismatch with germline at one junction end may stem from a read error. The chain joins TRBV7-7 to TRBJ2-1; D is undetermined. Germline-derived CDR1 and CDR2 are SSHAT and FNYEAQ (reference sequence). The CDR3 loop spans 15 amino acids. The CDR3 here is CASSYGPGLYNEQFF. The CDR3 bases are TGTGCTAGCAGCTACGGACCGGGCCTATACAATGAGCAGTTCTTC.

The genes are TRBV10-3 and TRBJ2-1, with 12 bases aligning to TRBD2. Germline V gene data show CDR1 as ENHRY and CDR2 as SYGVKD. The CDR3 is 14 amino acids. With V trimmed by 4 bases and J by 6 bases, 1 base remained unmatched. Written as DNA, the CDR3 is TGTGCCATCAGTGCTAGCGGGGGGGCCAATGAGCAGTTCTTC. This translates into CAISASGGANEQFF.

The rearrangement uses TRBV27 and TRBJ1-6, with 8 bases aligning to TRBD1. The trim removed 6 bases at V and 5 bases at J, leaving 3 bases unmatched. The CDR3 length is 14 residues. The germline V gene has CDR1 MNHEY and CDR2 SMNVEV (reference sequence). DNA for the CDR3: TGTGCCAGCAGCTCGACAGGGGATAATTCACCCCTCCACTTT. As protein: CASSSTGDNSPLHF.

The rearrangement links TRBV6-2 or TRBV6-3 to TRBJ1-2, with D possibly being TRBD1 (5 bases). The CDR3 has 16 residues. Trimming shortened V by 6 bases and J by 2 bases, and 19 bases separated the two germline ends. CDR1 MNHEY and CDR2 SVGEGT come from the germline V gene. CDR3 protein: CASSRIKGASNYGYTF. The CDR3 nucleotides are TGTGCCAGCAGCCGAATAAAAGGGGCATCAAACTATGGCTACACCTTC.

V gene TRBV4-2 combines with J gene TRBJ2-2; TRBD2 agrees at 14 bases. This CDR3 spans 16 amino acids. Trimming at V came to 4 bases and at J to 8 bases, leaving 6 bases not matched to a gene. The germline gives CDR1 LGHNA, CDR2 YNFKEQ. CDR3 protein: CASSPGLAGAVGELFF. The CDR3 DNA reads TGTGCCAGCAGCCCGGGACTAGCGGGAGCAGTGGGGGAGCTGTTTTTT.

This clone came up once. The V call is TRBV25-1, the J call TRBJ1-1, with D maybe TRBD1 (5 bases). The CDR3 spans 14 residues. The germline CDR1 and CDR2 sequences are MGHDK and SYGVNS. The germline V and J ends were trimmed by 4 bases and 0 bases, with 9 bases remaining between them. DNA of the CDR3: TGTGCCAGCAGTGTAGGCAGGGTGAACACTGAAGCTTTCTTT. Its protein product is CASSVGRVNTEAFF.

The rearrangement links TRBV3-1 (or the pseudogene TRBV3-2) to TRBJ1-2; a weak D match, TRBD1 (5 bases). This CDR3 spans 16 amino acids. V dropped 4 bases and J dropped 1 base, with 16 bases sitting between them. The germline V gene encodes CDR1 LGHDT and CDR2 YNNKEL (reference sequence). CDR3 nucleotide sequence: TGTGCCAGCAGCCTCTCTCTTGGTGGGGGTAACTATGGCTACACCTTC. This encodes CASSLSLGGGNYGYTF.

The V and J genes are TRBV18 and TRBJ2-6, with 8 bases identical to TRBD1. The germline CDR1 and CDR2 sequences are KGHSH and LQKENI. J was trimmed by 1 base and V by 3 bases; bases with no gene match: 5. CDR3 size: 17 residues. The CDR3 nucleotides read TGTGCCAGCTCACCTGGGACAGGAGTATCTGGGGCCAACGTCCTGACTTTC. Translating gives CASSPGTGVSGANVLTF. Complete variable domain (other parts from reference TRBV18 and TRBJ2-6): NAGVMQNPRHLVRRRGQEARLRCSPMKGHSHVYWYRQLPEEGLKFMVYLQKENIIDESGMPKERFSAEFPKEGPSILRIQQVVRGDSAAYFCASSPGTGVSGANVLTFGAGSRLTVL.

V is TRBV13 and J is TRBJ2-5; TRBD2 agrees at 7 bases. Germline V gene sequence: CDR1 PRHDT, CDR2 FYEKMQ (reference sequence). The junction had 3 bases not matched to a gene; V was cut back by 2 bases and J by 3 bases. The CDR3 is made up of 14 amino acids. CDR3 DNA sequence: TGTGCCAGCAGCTTATCTAGCGGCGAAGAGACCCAGTACTTC. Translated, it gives CASSLSSGEETQYF.

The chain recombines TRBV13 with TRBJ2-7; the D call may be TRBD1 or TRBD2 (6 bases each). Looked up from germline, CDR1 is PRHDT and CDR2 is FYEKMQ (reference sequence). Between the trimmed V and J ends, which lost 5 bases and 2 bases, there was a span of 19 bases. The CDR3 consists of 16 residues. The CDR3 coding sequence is TGTGCCAGCAGCCCCGGGGGTGGGGGGCTCCCCTACGAGCAGTACTTC. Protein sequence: CASSPGGGGLPYEQYF. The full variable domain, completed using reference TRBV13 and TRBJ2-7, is AAGVIQSPRHLIKEKRETATLKCYPIPRHDTVYWYQQGPGQDPQFLISFYEKMQSDKGSIPDRFSAQQFSDYHSELNMSSLELGDSALYFCASSPGGGGLPYEQYFGPGTRLTVT.

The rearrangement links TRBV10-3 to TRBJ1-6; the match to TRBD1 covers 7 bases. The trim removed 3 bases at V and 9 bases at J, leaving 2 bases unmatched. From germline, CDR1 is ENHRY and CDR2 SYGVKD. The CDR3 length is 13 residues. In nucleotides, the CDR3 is TGTGCCATCAGTGATGCAGGGGGTTCACCCCTCCACTTT. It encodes CAISDAGGSPLHF.